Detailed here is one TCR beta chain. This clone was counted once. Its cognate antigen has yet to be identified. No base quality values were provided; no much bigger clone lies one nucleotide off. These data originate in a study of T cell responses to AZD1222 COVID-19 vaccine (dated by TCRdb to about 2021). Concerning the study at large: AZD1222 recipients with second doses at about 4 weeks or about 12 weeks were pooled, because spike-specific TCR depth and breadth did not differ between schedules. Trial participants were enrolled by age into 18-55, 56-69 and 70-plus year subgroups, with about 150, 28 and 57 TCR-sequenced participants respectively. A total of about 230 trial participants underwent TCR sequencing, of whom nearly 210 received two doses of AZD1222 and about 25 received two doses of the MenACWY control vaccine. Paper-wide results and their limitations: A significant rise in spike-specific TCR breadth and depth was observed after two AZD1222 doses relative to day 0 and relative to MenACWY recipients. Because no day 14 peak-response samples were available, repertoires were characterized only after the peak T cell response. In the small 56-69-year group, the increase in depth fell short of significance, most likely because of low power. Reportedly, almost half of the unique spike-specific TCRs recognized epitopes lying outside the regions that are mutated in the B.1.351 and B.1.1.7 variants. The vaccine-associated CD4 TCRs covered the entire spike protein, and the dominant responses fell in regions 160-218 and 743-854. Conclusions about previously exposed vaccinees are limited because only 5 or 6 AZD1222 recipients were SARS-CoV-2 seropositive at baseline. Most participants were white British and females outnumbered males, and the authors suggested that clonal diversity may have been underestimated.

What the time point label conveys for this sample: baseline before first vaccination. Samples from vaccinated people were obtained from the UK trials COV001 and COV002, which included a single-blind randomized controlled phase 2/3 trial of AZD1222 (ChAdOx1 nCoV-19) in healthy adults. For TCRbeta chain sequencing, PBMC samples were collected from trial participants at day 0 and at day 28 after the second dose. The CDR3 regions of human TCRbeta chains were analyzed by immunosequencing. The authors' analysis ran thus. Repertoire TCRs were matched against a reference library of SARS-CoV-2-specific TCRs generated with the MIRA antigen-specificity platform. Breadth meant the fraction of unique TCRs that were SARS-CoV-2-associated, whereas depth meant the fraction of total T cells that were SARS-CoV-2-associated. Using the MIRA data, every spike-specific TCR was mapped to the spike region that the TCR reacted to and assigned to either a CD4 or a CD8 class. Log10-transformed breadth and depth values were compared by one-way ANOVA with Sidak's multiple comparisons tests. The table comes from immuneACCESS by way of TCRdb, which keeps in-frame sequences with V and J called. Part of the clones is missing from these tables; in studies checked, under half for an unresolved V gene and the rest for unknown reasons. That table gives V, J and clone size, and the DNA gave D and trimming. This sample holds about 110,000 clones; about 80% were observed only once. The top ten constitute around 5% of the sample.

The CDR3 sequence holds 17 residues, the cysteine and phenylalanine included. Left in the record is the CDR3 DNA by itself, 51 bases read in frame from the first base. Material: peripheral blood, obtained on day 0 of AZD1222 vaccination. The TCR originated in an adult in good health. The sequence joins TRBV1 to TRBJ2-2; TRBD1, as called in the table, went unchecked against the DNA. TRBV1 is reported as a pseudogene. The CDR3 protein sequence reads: CTSSQVEQVPNTGELFF. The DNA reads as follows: TGCACCAGCAGCCAAGTAGAACAGGTCCCGAACACCGGGGAGCTGTTTTTT.